The 30 T cell receptor beta chains reported below all come from one sample, sequenced in a study of beta chain features in type 1 diabetes. TCRB transcripts that were expressed got sequenced, as all of the isolated RNA had been reverse transcribed. The data were produced by immunoSEQ multiplex PCR, yet TCRdb's version contains in-frame clones alone and is incomplete. The sample carries some 99,000 clones, almost 40% recorded once. The source material was stem cell memory CD4+ T cells from blood. All receptors come from a young woman in good health.

CDR3 coding DNA: TGTGCCAGCAGTTTTTCGGGACAGTCTCTTTGGAATGAGCAGTTCTTC. Translation: CASSFSGQSLWNEQFF. The V call is TRBV6-5, the J call TRBJ2-1; 7 bases are shared with TRBD1. Germline V gives CDR1 MNHEY, CDR2 SVGAGI. The CDR3 runs to 16 residues. V was pared by 4 bases and J by 7 bases, with 13 bases of the junction left unmatched.

This sequence joins TRBV7-9 and TRBJ2-7; possible D gene TRBD2, 6 bases. The V and J ends lost 4 bases and 5 bases respectively, with 15 bases between them. Germline values: CDR1 SEHNR, CDR2 FQNEAQ (reference sequence). CDR3 size: 14 residues. The CDR3 is CASSSRGGFHEQYF. Here the CDR3 DNA reads TGTGCCAGCAGCTCGCGGGGCGGGTTCCACGAGCAGTACTTC.

The V call is TRBV21-1, the J call TRBJ2-7; the table names TRBD2, a call not compared with the DNA. TRBV21-1 has pseudogene status. There are 16 residues in the CDR3. The CDR3 DNA is TGTGCCAGCAGCAACTACACCGGGACTAGGTACTGCGAGCAGTACTTC. Translation: CASSNYTGTRYCEQYF.

This clone was seen more than once but under ten times. The chain recombines TRBV7-9 with TRBJ2-5; 12 bases line up with TRBD2. The CDR3 contains 16 residues. V shed 4 bases and J 4 bases; nucleotides not matched to a gene: 7. Germline V gene lookup returns CDR1 SEHNR and CDR2 FQNEAQ (reference sequence). The CDR3 here is CASSWSLAGGRETQYF. The CDR3 DNA follows: TGTGCCAGCAGCTGGAGTCTAGCGGGAGGGCGAGAGACCCAGTACTTC.

This clone was counted only a few times. The chain joins TRBV29-1 to TRBJ1-2, with a tentative D call TRBD1 (5 bases). Germline loops: CDR1 SQVTM, CDR2 ANQGSEA. The V and J ends lost 4 bases and 6 bases respectively, with 12 bases between them. This CDR3 contains 12 residues. The CDR3 loop is CSVGVREDGYTF. The CDR3 DNA reads as TGCAGCGTTGGAGTCAGGGAAGATGGCTACACCTTC.

In its sample, this clone was seen a few times. This chain links TRBV5-1 with TRBJ2-7; tentative D call: TRBD1 (5 bases). V was trimmed by 0 bases and J by 0 bases, leaving 7 bases between them. CDR1 and CDR2 (germline): SGHRS, YFSETQ. CDR3 length: 14 residues. The CDR3, as DNA: TGCGCCAGCAGCTTGGGACAGCACTCCTACGAGCAGTACTTC. It codes for CASSLGQHSYEQYF.

This clone was recorded a few times. The V gene is TRBV28, the J gene TRBJ2-7, with D tentatively TRBD1 (5 bases). V lost 5 bases, J lost 7 bases, and 9 bases lay in between. This CDR3 contains 11 residues. Germline V gives CDR1 MDHEN, CDR2 SYDVKM. In DNA form, the CDR3 reads TGTGCCAGCAGTGTACAGGTAGAGCAGTACTTC. Protein sequence: CASSVQVEQYF. Full variable domain (outside the CDR3, taken from reference TRBV28 and TRBJ2-7): DVKVTQSSRYLVKRTGEKVFLECVQDMDHENMFWYRQDPGLGLRLIYFSYDVKMKEKGDIPEGYSVSREKKERFSLILESASTNQTSMYLCASSVQVEQYFGPGTRLTVT.

The chain joins TRBV18 to TRBJ2-7; 10 bases match TRBD2. V was pared by 3 bases and J by 4 bases, with 6 bases of the junction left unmatched. Germline V gene data show CDR1 as KGHSH and CDR2 as LQKENI. This CDR3 comprises 15 residues. Written as DNA, the CDR3 is TGTGCCAGCTCACCTGGATCGACTAGCGGGTACGAGCAGTACTTC. Amino acids: CASSPGSTSGYEQYF.

In its sample, this clone was seen a few times. The J gene is TRBJ2-3, the V gene TRBV11-2; D not resolved. The CDR3 runs 14 residues. V was shortened by 6 bases and J by 0 bases, with 10 bases between the two germline ends. Germline V gives CDR1 SGHAT, CDR2 FQNNGV. The DNA for the CDR3 is TGTGCCAGCAGTCCAAGACTTAGCACAGATACGCAGTATTTT. Its translation: CASSPRLSTDTQYF. Drawing the rest from reference TRBV11-2 and TRBJ2-3, the complete variable domain is EAGVAQSPRYKIIEKRQSVAFWCNPISGHATLYWYQQILGQGPKLLIQFQNNGVVDDSQLPKDRFSAERLKGVDSTLKIQPAKLEDSAVYLCASSPRLSTDTQYFGPGTRLTVL.

This clone has only a few counts. The chain combines TRBV19 with TRBJ2-7; no firm D call. The CDR3 consists of 14 residues. V lost 0 bases and J lost 7, with 13 bases in between. Germline CDR1 reads LNHDA; CDR2 reads SQIVND (reference sequence). DNA of the CDR3: TGTGCCAGTAGTATAGATCGGAGAATTCCGGAGCAGTACTTC. Translating gives CASSIDRRIPEQYF.

V and J are TRBV12-5 and TRBJ2-7, with 8 bases aligning to TRBD1. CDR1 and CDR2 from the germline V gene are LGHNT and FRNRAP. CDR3 length: 14 amino acids. Unmatched junction bases numbered 5, after V lost 4 bases and J lost 3 bases. CDR3 amino acids: CASGSGTGIYEQYF. The CDR3 DNA reads as TGTGCTAGTGGTTCCGGGACAGGCATCTACGAGCAGTACTTC.

As DNA, the CDR3 is TGCGCCAGCAGCTTGGGACAGTATGGAAACACCATATATTTT. Translation: CASSLGQYGNTIYF. This sequence joins TRBV5-1 and TRBJ1-3, with a tentative D call TRBD1 (5 bases). The germline gives CDR1 SGHRS, CDR2 YFSETQ. This CDR3 has 14 residues. Trimming removed 0 bases at V and 3 bases at J, with 7 bases between.

The gene calls are TRBV5-1 and TRBJ2-7; 10 nucleotides agree with TRBD2. Trimming cost V 3 bases and J 3 bases; bases outside gene matches: 6. The CDR3 consists of 15 residues. The germline V gene has CDR1 SGHRS and CDR2 YFSETQ. The CDR3: CASSSLAGDFYEQYF. The CDR3, as DNA: TGCGCCAGCAGCTCTCTAGCGGGAGACTTCTACGAGCAGTACTTC.

The CDR3 nucleotides are TGCGCCAGCAGTGAGTCGGTATCAACCGCGGGACCCGGGGAGCTGTTTTTT. Its translation: CASSESVSTAGPGELFF. This chain joins TRBV10-2 and TRBJ2-2; possible D gene TRBD2, 6 bases. The CDR3 length is 17 residues. Germline CDR1 reads WSHSY; CDR2 reads SAAADI. V was shortened by 0 bases and J by 6 bases, with 17 bases between the two germline ends.

V usage is TRBV4-3 and J usage is TRBJ2-1, with 11 bases lining up with TRBD2. The CDR3 runs 20 residues. Germline lookup yields CDR1 LGHNA and CDR2 YSLEER. The V segment lost 3 bases and the J segment 8 bases; nucleotides outside the gene matches: 21. DNA for the CDR3: TGCGCCAGCAGCCATGAACTAGCGGGAGTAAAGATCCCCACGGGCTATGAGCAGTTCTTC. Protein: CASSHELAGVKIPTGYEQFF.

This chain joins TRBV7-2 and TRBJ2-7; the D is unclear. Germline CDR1 reads SGHTA; CDR2 reads FQGNSA. V was shortened by 1 base and J by 0 bases, with 7 bases between the two germline ends. The CDR3 spans 14 residues. The CDR3 sequence is CASSLGSGSYEQYF. CDR3 nucleotide sequence: TGTGCCAGCAGCTTAGGTTCCGGCTCCTACGAGCAGTACTTC.

This clone has only a few counts. This chain connects TRBV28 to TRBJ2-5; the match to TRBD2 covers 13 bases. The CDR3 totals 16 residues. The trim removed 7 bases at V and 2 bases at J, leaving 7 bases unmatched. Germline values: CDR1 MDHEN, CDR2 SYDVKM. CDR3 amino acids: CASTMGLAGTQETQYF. The CDR3 DNA follows: TGTGCCAGCACCATGGGACTAGCGGGAACTCAAGAGACCCAGTACTTC.

The gene calls are TRBV19 and TRBJ2-3; 9 nucleotides agree with TRBD1. The CDR3 runs to 18 residues. Germline V gives CDR1 LNHDA, CDR2 SQIVND (reference sequence). The V gene end was trimmed by 3 bases and the J gene end by 10 bases; junction bases not matched to a gene: 20. For the CDR3, the DNA is TGTGCCAGTAGTATCAGCAGAAATTCCGGGACAGGGACTAACGCGCAGTATTTT. Residues: CASSISRNSGTGTNAQYF.

The chain combines TRBV9 with TRBJ2-1; D might be TRBD2 (6 bases). The CDR3 extends over 18 amino acids. Germline V gene lookup returns CDR1 SGDLS and CDR2 YYNGEE. V lost 5 bases, J lost 7 bases, and 28 bases lay in between. The chain's CDR3 is CASSGTGLRGASRNEQFF. CDR3 DNA sequence: TGTGCCAGCAGTGGGACGGGACTGCGAGGGGCGTCTCGGAATGAGCAGTTCTTC.

This clone was recorded a few times. The rearrangement joins TRBV5-1 to TRBJ2-5; 8 nucleotides line up with TRBD2. There are 13 residues in the CDR3. V was clipped by 6 bases and J by 7 bases; unmatched bases: 8. CDR1 is SGHRS, CDR2 YFSETQ, per germline. In DNA, the CDR3 is TGCGCCAGCAAAGAACTAGCGGTTCCGACCCAGTACTTC. Residues: CASKELAVPTQYF.

The J gene is TRBJ2-7, the V gene TRBV28; 7 bases map to TRBD2. Germline CDR1 MDHEN, CDR2 SYDVKM. CDR3 length: 17 residues. Trimming cost V 3 bases and J 7 bases; bases outside gene matches: 18. The CDR3 DNA is TGTGCCAGCAGTTTTACCCGGACTACCTCCCGGGAGGTGGAGCAGTACTTC. This gives the protein CASSFTRTTSREVEQYF.

This clone was observed a few times. V and J are TRBV7-9 and TRBJ2-2; TRBD1 agrees at 8 bases. V lost 5 bases and J lost 3; bases outside the gene matches: 8. Germline CDR1 reads SEHNR; CDR2 reads FQNEAQ (reference sequence). CDR3 size: 16 residues. The CDR3 loop reads CASSPWTGQHTGELFF. DNA of the CDR3: TGTGCCAGCAGCCCCTGGACAGGGCAGCACACCGGGGAGCTGTTTTTT. Combining the CDR3 with reference TRBV7-9 and TRBJ2-2 gives the whole variable domain DTGVSQNPRHKITKRGQNVTFRCDPISEHNRLYWYRQTLGQGPEFLTYFQNEAQLEKSRLLSDRFSAERPKGSFSTLEIQRTEQGDSAMYLCASSPWTGQHTGELFFGEGSRLTVL.

The CDR3 reads CASSLDQVSDVLTF. The CDR3 DNA is TGTGCCAGCAGCTTAGATCAGGTATCGGACGTCCTGACTTTC. V usage is TRBV11-2 and J usage is TRBJ2-6; D not certain. CDR1 SGHAT and CDR2 FQNNGV come from the germline V gene. The length of the CDR3 is 14 residues. Trimming took off 0 bases at V and 11 bases at J, with 11 bases between the two ends.

V usage is TRBV11-2 and J usage is TRBJ2-1; 8 nucleotides match TRBD2. The CDR3 has 15 residues. The J segment lost 4 bases and the V segment lost 4 bases, leaving 6 bases of the junction unmatched. CDR1 is SGHAT, CDR2 FQNNGV, per germline. The CDR3 DNA follows: TGTGCCAGCAGCTGGCTACTAGCGGTATACAATGAGCAGTTCTTC. Its protein product is CASSWLLAVYNEQFF. Variable domain in full (rest from reference TRBV11-2 and TRBJ2-1): EAGVAQSPRYKIIEKRQSVAFWCNPISGHATLYWYQQILGQGPKLLIQFQNNGVVDDSQLPKDRFSAERLKGVDSTLKIQPAKLEDSAVYLCASSWLLAVYNEQFFGPGTRLTVL.

The chain's CDR3 is CASSNTRVGEQFF. The CDR3 DNA follows: TGTGCCAGCAGTAATACTAGGGTCGGTGAGCAGTTCTTC. This rearrangement joins TRBV28 to TRBJ2-1, with a tentative D call TRBD2 (5 bases). From germline, CDR1 is MDHEN and CDR2 SYDVKM. Deletions cut 5 bases from V and 9 bases from J, with 14 bases between. The CDR3 spans 13 residues.

The chain links TRBV25-1 to TRBJ1-2; 11 positions agree with TRBD1. The CDR3 loop spans 14 amino acids. V shed 4 bases, J shed 6 bases, and the junction held 4 bases outside the gene matches. Germline loops: CDR1 MGHDK, CDR2 SYGVNS. Here the CDR3 reads CASSGGQGANGYTF. CDR3 sequence (DNA): TGTGCCAGCAGTGGTGGACAGGGGGCGAATGGCTACACCTTC.

The chain employs TRBV19 and TRBJ1-2; no reliable D call. Germline V gene data show CDR1 as LNHDA and CDR2 as SQIVND (reference sequence). V was pared by 6 bases and J by 3 bases, with 23 bases between. The CDR3 runs to 17 residues. The CDR3 nucleotides are TGTGCCAGTAGGGCGCGGATGGTGGGTTCGCTGCACTATGGCTACACCTTC. Translated: CASRARMVGSLHYGYTF. Complete variable domain (other parts from reference TRBV19 and TRBJ1-2): DGGITQSPKYLFRKEGQNVTLSCEQNLNHDAMYWYRQDPGQGLRLIYYSQIVNDFQKGDIAEGYSVSREKKESFPLTVTSAQKNPTAFYLCASRARMVGSLHYGYTFGSGTRLTVV.

The V call is TRBV5-4, the J call TRBJ1-5; a weak D match, TRBD1 (5 bases). CDR3 length: 14 residues. In germline, CDR1 is SGHNT, CDR2 YYREEE (reference sequence). V lost 2 bases and J lost 6, with 12 bases in between. The CDR3 coding sequence is TGTGCCAGCAGCTTATCGGGGGGAGGTCAGCCCCAGCATTTT. Protein product: CASSLSGGGQPQHF. Looking up the rest from reference TRBV5-4 and TRBJ1-5 gives the full variable domain: ETGVTQSPTHLIKTRGQQVTLRCSSQSGHNTVSWYQQALGQGPQFIFQYYREEENGRGNFPPRFSGLQFPNYSSELNVNALELDDSALYLCASSLSGGGQPQHFGDGTRLSIL.

This clone has more than one count but fewer than ten. The chain uses TRBV30 and TRBJ1-5; 8 bases fit TRBD1. J was trimmed by 6 bases and V by 5 bases; bases with no gene match: 3. Germline assignment: CDR1 GTSNPN and CDR2 SVGIG (reference sequence). The length of the CDR3 is 12 residues. The CDR3 is CAWDRGTQPQHF. The CDR3 nucleotides read TGTGCCTGGGACAGGGGAACTCAGCCCCAGCATTTT.

In its sample, this clone was seen a few times. The chain uses TRBV7-2 and TRBJ2-1; TRBD2 matches at 9 bases. The germline V gene encodes CDR1 SGHTA and CDR2 FQGNSA. J gave up 6 bases and V 2 bases, and 8 bases lay outside the gene matches. This CDR3 has 16 amino acids. As DNA, the CDR3 is TGTGCCAGCAGCTTACGGGGGCTAGCGGGGATCAATGAGCAGTTCTTC. It codes for CASSLRGLAGINEQFF. Variable domain in full (rest from reference TRBV7-2 and TRBJ2-1): GAGVSQSPSNKVTEKGKDVELRCDPISGHTALYWYRQSLGQGLEFLIYFQGNSAPDKSGLPSDRFSAERTGGSVSTLTIQRTQQEDSAVYLCASSLRGLAGINEQFFGPGTRLTVL.